The clone carrying this T cell receptor (beta chain) was observed a handful of times. Its antigen remains unknown. This specimen belongs to a study of blood T cells in healthy people across ages. General observations from the study: Long-lived donors had more naive CD4+ cells and higher diversity than aged donors. Age advanced and TCR beta diversity per million T cells fell, roughly linearly.

With a J-beta primer mix and a sample-barcoded 5' primer, a second PCR ran roughly 6 to 12 cycles. TCRdb ran MiXCR on the 5' RACE reads and lists one entry per CDR3 protein. The sample has some 780,000 distinct CDR3 sequences, 56% seen once. Trimming removed 4 bases from V and 14 bases from J, with 15 bases in between. Per germline, CDR1 MGHRA and CDR2 YSYEKL. The CDR3 length is 12 residues. This chain joins TRBV4-1 and TRBJ2-1, with TRBD1 as a possible D gene (6 bases). The sequence came from a man aged 35 to 55 in good health. What was sequenced was blood. The CDR3 DNA reads as TGCGCCAGCAGCCCGCCGGACAGCCTAAAGTTCTTC. It encodes CASSPPDSLKFF.